This is a list of T cell receptor beta chains from one sample in a study of cytomegalovirus exposure and HLA in healthy donors. Sequencing was performed with immunoSEQ multiplex PCR; in TCRdb, only in-frame clones are kept and a portion is missing. The sample lists roughly 150,000 clones, around 86% seen once, with less than 2.5% in the top ten. The sample taken for sequencing was PBMCs. The receptors shown here come from a male donor in good health and CMV-seronegative. Each CDR3 is given with its conserved first and last residue. Fields, in order: CDR3 length, J gene, V gene, D gene, clone size, CDR3 DNA, CDR3 protein. The D gene is left open where the match is weak. Some rows have no size entry. The others give once, few or many, or a class for an expanded clone.

13,TRBJ2-3,TRBV14,NA,few,TGTGCCAGCAGCCAGGATAGCCTGGATACGCAGTATTTT,CASSQDSLDTQYF
17,TRBJ1-1,TRBV14,NA,few,TGTGCCAGCAGCCAAGAATTCCAAACAGGGTTGTACACTGAAGCTTTCTTT,CASSQEFQTGLYTEAFF
13,TRBJ1-2,TRBV7-9,NA,NA,TGTGCCAGCAGCTTAGGGGGAGTAGATGGCTACACCTTC,CASSLGGVDGYTF
18,TRBJ1-2,TRBV7-2,TRBD1,NA,TGTGCCAGCAGCTCTGCCGGGGGGACAGGGACTACTAACTATGGCTACACCTTC,CASSSAGGTGTTNYGYTF
13,TRBJ1-1,TRBV30,TRBD1,NA,TGTGCCTGGGACAGGGGGCAGGTCACTGAAGCTTTCTTT,CAWDRGQVTEAFF
15,TRBJ1-4,TRBV27,TRBD1,NA,TGTGCCAGCGGACCACTGACAGGGGCTAATGAAAAACTGTTTTTT,CASGPLTGANEKLFF
15,TRBJ2-6,TRBV6-5,TRBD1,NA,TGTGCCAGCAGTGTACAGGGGGCTGGGGCCAACGTCCTGACTTTC,CASSVQGAGANVLTF
15,TRBJ2-1,TRBV12-1,NA,NA,TGTGCCAGCAGCTTGGGCGGGGGGGATTTCAATGAGCAGTTCTTC,CASSLGGGDFNEQFF
13,TRBJ1-4,TRBV10-3,NA,NA,TGTGCCGTCCGCGGGCAGGGGAATGAAAAACTGTTTTTT,CAVRGQGNEKLFF
13,TRBJ1-1,TRBV30,NA,NA,TGTGCCTGGCAAATAAACAGGGACACTGAAGCTTTCTTT,CAWQINRDTEAFF
15,TRBJ1-2,TRBV6-5,TRBD1,NA,TGTGCCAGCAGTTACTCGAACAGGGGGCTGGGTGGCTACACCTTC,CASSYSNRGLGGYTF
15,TRBJ1-4,TRBV27,TRBD1,NA,TGTGCCACCAAGTCCGTGGACAGGGGAAATGAAAAACTGTTTTTT,CATKSVDRGNEKLFF
15,TRBJ2-7,TRBV18,TRBD1,NA,TGTGCCAGCTCACTGGGTATTGGGACAGGGGAAGAGCAGTACTTC,CASSLGIGTGEEQYF
15,TRBJ2-1,TRBV11-2,TRBD2,NA,TGTGCCAGCAGCTTAGGAGCGGGGGGGCCCGGTGAGCAGTTCTTC,CASSLGAGGPGEQFF
16,TRBJ2-3,TRBV9,TRBD2,NA,TGTGCCAGCAGCGTCGGGACTAGCGGGGGCCATGGCACGCAGTATTTT,CASSVGTSGGHGTQYF
13,TRBJ1-2,TRBV7-2,NA,NA,TGTGCCAGCAGCCAACAGGGAAACTATGGCTACACCTTC,CASSQQGNYGYTF
16,TRBJ2-7,TRBV27,NA,NA,TGTGCCAGCAGCCCTATGGGACAACCAGAAAACTACGAGCAGTACTTC,CASSPMGQPENYEQYF
14,TRBJ2-6,TRBV6-1,NA,NA,TGTGCCAGCAGCGCAGTCGCTGGGGCCAACGTCCTGACTTTC,CASSAVAGANVLTF
15,TRBJ2-6,TRBV29-1,TRBD1,NA,TGCAGCGTTGGGGACAGGAGATCTGGGGCCAACGTCCTGACTTTC,CSVGDRRSGANVLTF
13,TRBJ1-1,TRBV6-5,TRBD1,NA,TGTGCCAGCAGACTGACAGGGAGCACTGAAGCTTTCTTT,CASRLTGSTEAFF
14,TRBJ1-2,TRBV7-2,TRBD1,NA,TGTGCCAGCAGCTTGGGACAGGGTAACTATGGCTACACCTTC,CASSLGQGNYGYTF
13,TRBJ2-5,TRBV9,NA,NA,TGTGCCAGCAGCGGAGGGACTCTGGAGACCCAGTACTTC,CASSGGTLETQYF
14,TRBJ1-1,TRBV10-3,NA,once,TGTGCCATCGCCGACCGACAGACGAACACTGAAGCTTTCTTT,CAIADRQTNTEAFF
15,TRBJ1-5,TRBV6-1,NA,NA,TGTGCCAGCAGTGAAGGGGTCTTCACGGGGCAGCCCCAGCATTTT,CASSEGVFTGQPQHF
13,TRBJ1-6,TRBV5-1,NA,NA,TGCGCCAGCAGCAAGGACAGTTCGGGCCCCCTCCACTTT,CASSKDSSGPLHF
17,TRBJ1-5,TRBV19,NA,NA,TGTGCCAGTAGAATATGGGAGACCCCGGCGAGCAATCAGCCCCAGCATTTT,CASRIWETPASNQPQHF
14,TRBJ1-5,TRBV2,NA,NA,TGTGCCAGCAGTGGGGCAGTTAACAATCAGCCCCAGCATTTT,CASSGAVNNQPQHF
15,TRBJ1-1,TRBV11-2,NA,NA,TGTGCCAGCAGCCTAACCGGGGGACGGATCACTGAAGCTTTCTTT,CASSLTGGRITEAFF
18,TRBJ1-6,TRBV13,NA,NA,TGTGCCAGCAGCTTAGGCTTCAGAGGGAGCTCCTATAATTCACCCCTCCACTTT,CASSLGFRGSSYNSPLHF
13,TRBJ1-5,TRBV19,NA,once,TGTGCCAGTAGTATCGGGGTCAATCAGCCCCAGCATTTT,CASSIGVNQPQHF
15,TRBJ1-5,TRBV5-5,TRBD1,NA,TGTGCCAGCAGCTTGGTATGGACAGGGCATCAGCCCCAGCATTTT,CASSLVWTGHQPQHF
13,TRBJ2-2,TRBV10-3,NA,NA,TGTGCCACTAACAGGGATCCCACCGGGGAGCTGTTTTTT,CATNRDPTGELFF
15,TRBJ2-7,TRBV10-3,NA,NA,TGTGCCATCAGTGAGTCGGTAGGGCCGGGGTACGAGCAGTACTTC,CAISESVGPGYEQYF
16,TRBJ2-1,TRBV7-8,NA,NA,TGTGCCAGCAGCTTAGCCCAAGGGGCCTCCTACAATGAGCAGTTCTTC,CASSLAQGASYNEQFF
16,TRBJ2-7,TRBV5-1,NA,NA,TGCGCCAGCAGCGTGGGTCCGAACACCGGCGGGTCCGAGCAGTACTTC,CASSVGPNTGGSEQYF
16,TRBJ2-7,TRBV4-1,NA,NA,TGCGCCAGCAGCCAAAAATCCGGGTTTAGCTCCTACGAGCAGTACTTC,CASSQKSGFSSYEQYF
13,TRBJ1-5,TRBV29-1,NA,NA,TGCAGCGTTCTAGGGGATGGCAATCAGCCCCAGCATTTT,CSVLGDGNQPQHF
13,TRBJ1-1,TRBV11-2,NA,NA,TGTGCCAGCAGACCTACAGGGAACACTGAAGCTTTCTTT,CASRPTGNTEAFF
13,TRBJ2-3,TRBV5-6,NA,NA,TGTGCCAGCAGCCGACATCGCACAGATACGCAGTATTTT,CASSRHRTDTQYF
15,TRBJ1-2,TRBV29-1,TRBD1,NA,TGCAGCGTTGAAGAGACAGGGGGCGGAAACTATGGCTACACCTTC,CSVEETGGGNYGYTF
16,TRBJ2-7,TRBV11-2,TRBD1,NA,TGTGCCAGCAGCTTAGCCGGGACAGGGGCATCCTACGAGCAGTACTTC,CASSLAGTGASYEQYF
15,TRBJ1-2,TRBV11-2,NA,few,TGTGCCAGCAGCTTTTTGGCAGGCCCTAACTATGGCTACACCTTC,CASSFLAGPNYGYTF
15,TRBJ2-5,TRBV6-1,TRBD1,NA,TGTGCCAGCAGTTGGACAGGGCGCTTCCAAGAGACCCAGTACTTC,CASSWTGRFQETQYF
15,TRBJ2-5,TRBV6-6,TRBD1,NA,TGTGCCAGCACTAGCGGACAGGGGGTTACGTTTACCCAGTACTTC,CASTSGQGVTFTQYF
15,TRBJ2-2,TRBV5-1,NA,NA,TGCGCCAGCAGCTTCGGACTTCAGAGCACCGGGGAGCTGTTTTTT,CASSFGLQSTGELFF